This section outlines one TCR beta chain sequence together with its context. Its antigen is not known. The library was made from cDNA and included unique molecular identifiers. TCRdb ran MiXCR on the PCR reads and lists one entry per CDR3 protein. This table holds fewer than 850,000 distinct CDR3 sequences, 46% found once. V lost 6 bases and J lost 1, with 14 bases in between. The germline CDR1 and CDR2 sequences are MNHNS and SASEGT. This CDR3 spans 15 amino acids. The data were obtained in a study of post-analysis software for immune sequencing data. Study observations and caveats: Five or six TRBV segments, TRBV5-6, TRBV5-1 and TRBV20-1 among them, were found more frequent in patients than controls.

The chain combines TRBV6-1 with TRBJ2-3; possible D gene TRBD1, 5 bases. This TCR was sampled from a girl between 10 and 17 years old with multiple sclerosis. The specimen sequenced was blood. CDR3 residues: CASSPEVRGTDTQYF. CDR3 nucleotide sequence: TGTGCCAGCAGCCCCGAGGTCAGGGGCACAGATACGCAGTATTTT.